The rows below give T cell receptor beta chains drawn from one sample of a study of T cells in Graves' hyperthyroidism and ophthalmopathy. From the multiplex PCR reads, TCRdb called clonotypes with MiXCR, one entry per CDR3 protein. The sample includes 600,000 to 900,000 distinct CDR3 sequences, 15% to 20% of them seen just once. Sequencing was carried out using blood. These receptors were obtained from a man younger than 35 with Graves' hyperthyroidism. Each CDR3 is given with its conserved first and last residue. The D gene is left open where the match is weak. Size is omitted from some rows. Given values are once, few, many or a class for expanded clones.

clone size: few; V gene: TRBV6-1; D gene: NA; J gene: TRBJ1-1; CDR3 protein: CASSREAFF; CDR3 DNA: TGTGCCAGCAGTCGCGAAGCTTTCTTT
clone size: few; V gene: TRBV7-9; D gene: NA; J gene: TRBJ1-4; CDR3 protein: CASSPQGNEKLFF; CDR3 DNA: TGTGCCAGCAGCCCCCAGGGGAATGAAAAACTGTTTTTT
clone size: few; V gene: TRBV4-1; D gene: NA; J gene: TRBJ2-5; CDR3 protein: CASSQAGRWETQYF; CDR3 DNA: TGCGCCAGCAGCCAAGCGGGCAGGTGGGAGACCCAGTACTTC
clone size: many; V gene: TRBV11-3; D gene: NA; J gene: TRBJ2-5; CDR3 protein: CASSLGQASETQYF; CDR3 DNA: TGTGCCAGCAGCTTAGGACAGGCCTCGGAGACCCAGTACTTC
clone size: NA; V gene: TRBV3-1; D gene: NA; J gene: TRBJ2-1; CDR3 protein: CASSQTPADEQFF; CDR3 DNA: TGTGCCAGCAGCCAGACTCCCGCCGATGAGCAGTTCTTC
clone size: few; V gene: TRBV7-2; D gene: NA; J gene: TRBJ1-6; CDR3 protein: CASSAQAGDSPLHF; CDR3 DNA: TGTGCCAGCAGCGCCCAGGCGGGGGATTCACCCCTCCACTTT
clone size: NA; V gene: TRBV7-2; D gene: TRBD2; J gene: TRBJ2-1; CDR3 protein: CASSPRLAGGLHYNEQFF; CDR3 DNA: TGTGCCAGCAGCCCCCGGCTAGCGGGAGGGCTCCACTACAATGAGCAGTTCTTC
clone size: many; V gene: TRBV6-1; D gene: NA; J gene: TRBJ2-3; CDR3 protein: CASSDPSRGISTQYF; CDR3 DNA: TGTGCCAGCAGTGACCCCTCACGTGGAATTAGCACGCAGTATTTT
clone size: few; V gene: TRBV24-1; D gene: NA; J gene: TRBJ2-7; CDR3 protein: CATSDPQGYEQYF; CDR3 DNA: TGTGCCACCAGTGATCCGCAGGGCTACGAGCAGTACTTC
clone size: few; V gene: TRBV18; D gene: NA; J gene: TRBJ1-4; CDR3 protein: CASSPRGAHEKLFF; CDR3 DNA: TGTGCCAGCTCACCTAGGGGGGCGCACGAAAAACTGTTTTTT
clone size: many; V gene: TRBV28; D gene: TRBD2; J gene: TRBJ2-1; CDR3 protein: CASRDLAGVANEQFF; CDR3 DNA: TGTGCCAGCAGGGATCTAGCGGGGGTGGCCAATGAGCAGTTCTTC
clone size: NA; V gene: TRBV29-1; D gene: TRBD2; J gene: TRBJ2-1; CDR3 protein: CSATSDSYNEQFF; CDR3 DNA: TGCAGCGCGACTAGCGATTCCTACAATGAGCAGTTCTTC
clone size: NA; V gene: TRBV6-2/TRBV6-3; D gene: NA; J gene: TRBJ2-7; CDR3 protein: CASSYSIGTPSYEQYF; CDR3 DNA: TGTGCCAGCAGTTACTCGATTGGAACTCCTTCCTACGAGCAGTACTTC
clone size: few; V gene: TRBV10-1; D gene: NA; J gene: TRBJ1-1; CDR3 protein: CASSQTGIFTEAFF; CDR3 DNA: TGCGCCAGCAGTCAAACAGGGATTTTTACTGAAGCTTTCTTT
clone size: few; V gene: TRBV7-9; D gene: NA; J gene: TRBJ2-6; CDR3 protein: CASSLGGHSRSGANVLTF; CDR3 DNA: TGTGCCAGCAGCTTAGGCGGGCACAGCCGCTCTGGGGCCAACGTCCTGACTTTC
clone size: many; V gene: TRBV6-1; D gene: TRBD1; J gene: TRBJ1-4; CDR3 protein: CASRGGGNEKLFF; CDR3 DNA: TGTGCCAGCAGAGGAGGGGGCAATGAAAAACTGTTTTTT
clone size: few; V gene: TRBV7-2; D gene: NA; J gene: TRBJ2-2; CDR3 protein: CASSRGLSGELFF; CDR3 DNA: TGTGCCAGCAGCCGGGGACTTTCCGGGGAGCTGTTTTTT
clone size: many; V gene: TRBV12-3/TRBV12-4; D gene: TRBD1; J gene: TRBJ2-7; CDR3 protein: CASSGDRVSYEQYF; CDR3 DNA: TGTGCCAGCAGTGGGGACAGGGTCTCCTACGAGCAGTACTTC
clone size: NA; V gene: TRBV24-1; D gene: NA; J gene: TRBJ2-3; CDR3 protein: CATSTWGERTDTQYF; CDR3 DNA: TGTGCCACCTCTACTTGGGGGGAGAGGACAGATACGCAGTATTTT
clone size: many; V gene: TRBV5-1; D gene: TRBD2; J gene: TRBJ2-7; CDR3 protein: CASSLLAGYEQYF; CDR3 DNA: TGTGCCAGCAGCTTACTAGCGGGCTACGAGCAGTACTTC
clone size: NA; V gene: TRBV24-1; D gene: NA; J gene: TRBJ2-2; CDR3 protein: CATEDENTGELFF; CDR3 DNA: TGTGCCACTGAAGACGAGAACACCGGGGAGCTGTTTTTT
clone size: many; V gene: TRBV3-1; D gene: NA; J gene: TRBJ1-1; CDR3 protein: CASSQAHRYTEAFF; CDR3 DNA: TGTGCCAGCAGCCAAGCCCACAGATACACTGAAGCTTTCTTT
clone size: NA; V gene: TRBV10-3; D gene: NA; J gene: TRBJ2-7; CDR3 protein: CAIRDQGGEQYF; CDR3 DNA: TGTGCCATCAGGGATCAGGGGGGCGAGCAGTACTTC
clone size: NA; V gene: TRBV4-1; D gene: NA; J gene: TRBJ2-7; CDR3 protein: CASSQKYGDSYEQYF; CDR3 DNA: TGCGCCAGCAGCCAGAAGTATGGTGACTCCTACGAGCAGTACTTC
clone size: few; V gene: TRBV19; D gene: NA; J gene: TRBJ2-6; CDR3 protein: CASSILGSGANVLTF; CDR3 DNA: TGTGCCAGTAGTATCTTGGGCTCTGGGGCCAACGTCCTGACTTTC
clone size: many; V gene: TRBV6-1; D gene: NA; J gene: TRBJ2-7; CDR3 protein: CASSAQGTRFYEQYF; CDR3 DNA: TGTGCCAGCAGTGCCCAGGGGACCAGATTTTACGAGCAGTACTTC
clone size: NA; V gene: TRBV9; D gene: NA; J gene: TRBJ1-1; CDR3 protein: CVSSSGDENTEAFF; CDR3 DNA: TGTGTCAGCAGCTCAGGGGATGAGAACACTGAAGCTTTCTTT
clone size: NA; V gene: TRBV7-8; D gene: NA; J gene: TRBJ2-1; CDR3 protein: CASSLYGSQDGQFF; CDR3 DNA: TGTGCCAGCAGCTTATACGGGTCCCAGGATGGGCAGTTCTTC
clone size: many; V gene: TRBV20-1; D gene: TRBD2; J gene: TRBJ2-5; CDR3 protein: CSARRLAGRSQETQYF; CDR3 DNA: TGCAGTGCTAGACGACTAGCGGGGAGATCTCAGGAGACCCAGTACTTC
clone size: NA; V gene: TRBV19; D gene: NA; J gene: TRBJ2-3; CDR3 protein: CASSIAVLADTQYF; CDR3 DNA: TGTGCCAGTAGTATAGCTGTGTTGGCAGATACGCAGTATTTT
clone size: few; V gene: TRBV20-1; D gene: NA; J gene: TRBJ2-5; CDR3 protein: CSAREGSPQETQYF; CDR3 DNA: TGCAGTGCTAGAGAGGGTAGCCCCCAAGAGACCCAGTACTTC
clone size: NA; V gene: TRBV14; D gene: TRBD1; J gene: TRBJ2-3; CDR3 protein: CASSPQGAEADTQYF; CDR3 DNA: TGTGCCAGCAGCCCCCAGGGGGCGGAGGCAGATACGCAGTATTTT
clone size: many; V gene: TRBV4-1; D gene: TRBD1; J gene: TRBJ2-3; CDR3 protein: CASSAGDREIDTQYF; CDR3 DNA: TGCGCCAGCAGCGCGGGGGACAGGGAAATAGATACGCAGTATTTT
clone size: few; V gene: TRBV27; D gene: NA; J gene: TRBJ2-7; CDR3 protein: CASSLIGGLYF; CDR3 DNA: TGTGCCAGCAGTTTGATCGGGGGGCTGTACTTC
clone size: many; V gene: TRBV2; D gene: NA; J gene: TRBJ1-5; CDR3 protein: CASSEDSNSNQPQHF; CDR3 DNA: TGTGCCAGCAGTGAGGACAGTAATAGCAATCAGCCCCAGCATTTT
clone size: NA; V gene: TRBV19; D gene: NA; J gene: TRBJ2-3; CDR3 protein: CASTRGSKTADTQYF; CDR3 DNA: TGTGCCAGTACCCGAGGCTCCAAAACGGCAGATACGCAGTATTTT
clone size: many; V gene: TRBV6-2/TRBV6-3; D gene: NA; J gene: TRBJ2-7; CDR3 protein: CASSHRDSSFYEQYF; CDR3 DNA: TGTGCCAGCAGCCACCGGGACTCATCCTTCTACGAGCAGTACTTC
clone size: few; V gene: TRBV6-1; D gene: TRBD2; J gene: TRBJ2-3; CDR3 protein: CASRREQGDTQYF; CDR3 DNA: TGTGCCAGCAGGCGGGAGCAAGGAGATACGCAGTATTTT
clone size: NA; V gene: TRBV20-1; D gene: NA; J gene: TRBJ2-1; CDR3 protein: CSAQSSGTWDEQFF; CDR3 DNA: TGCAGTGCCCAGAGTAGCGGAACCTGGGATGAGCAGTTCTTC
clone size: NA; V gene: TRBV20-1; D gene: TRBD2; J gene: TRBJ2-7; CDR3 protein: CSARDREGPHLYEQYF; CDR3 DNA: TGCAGTGCTAGAGATCGGGAGGGACCGCATCTCTACGAGCAGTACTTC
clone size: once; V gene: TRBV11-2; D gene: NA; J gene: TRBJ2-6; CDR3 protein: CASSSDSFSGANVLTF; CDR3 DNA: TGTGCCAGCAGCTCGGACTCCTTTTCTGGGGCCAACGTCCTGACTTTC
clone size: many; V gene: TRBV2; D gene: NA; J gene: TRBJ1-5; CDR3 protein: CASSGPSSGTANSNQPQHF; CDR3 DNA: TGTGCCAGCAGTGGGCCATCGAGCGGGACGGCGAATAGCAATCAGCCCCAGCATTTT
clone size: NA; V gene: TRBV7-9; D gene: TRBD1; J gene: TRBJ2-5; CDR3 protein: CASSLQHLRQGQETQYF; CDR3 DNA: TGTGCCAGCAGCCTACAACACCTCCGACAGGGGCAAGAGACCCAGTACTTC